The next 5 T cell receptor beta chains were all read from a single sample in a study of blood T cell repertoires in COVID-19. Clones were read by immunoSEQ multiplex PCR, and TCRdb kept only the in-frame ones, dropping some. The sample lists 200,000 to 250,000 clones; 82% were seen once. Sequenced input: peripheral blood. The receptors shown here come from a woman aged 70-85 years with COVID-19, enrolled during active disease.

The V gene is TRBV14, the J gene TRBJ1-1; no definite D call. The V end lost 5 bases, the J end lost 4 bases, and 17 bases lay between the germline ends. The CDR3 is 15 amino acids. From germline, CDR1 is SGHDN and CDR2 FVKESK. CDR3 sequence: CASSFSRPGGTEAFF. Here the CDR3 DNA reads TGTGCCAGCAGCTTTAGCCGTCCGGGAGGCACTGAAGCTTTCTTT.

The table lists this clone with a few counts. The rearrangement joins TRBV28 to TRBJ1-4; weak D call: TRBD1 (5 bases). The CDR3 covers 15 residues. Germline CDR1 MDHEN, CDR2 SYDVKM. Between the trimmed V and J ends, which lost 2 bases and 7 bases, there was a span of 14 bases. CDR3 nucleotides: TGTGCCAGCAGTTTAGGCAGGGTGGGATTTGAAAAACTGTTTTTT. Protein sequence: CASSLGRVGFEKLFF.

This chain uses TRBV3-1 (or the pseudogene TRBV3-2) with TRBJ2-4; D not resolved. Germline CDR1 and CDR2: LGHDT and YNNKEL (reference sequence). Trimming cost V 0 bases and J 11 bases, with 17 bases left between them. This CDR3 has 15 amino acids. The CDR3: CASSQDARRQTFQYF. In DNA form, the CDR3 reads TGTGCCAGCAGCCAAGATGCACGTCGGCAGACTTTTCAGTACTTC.

The chain couples TRBV5-4 to TRBJ2-3; 7 bases are a match to TRBD2. The CDR3 has 16 amino acids. The junction had 10 bases not matched to a gene; V was cut back by 4 bases and J by 2 bases. Germline CDR1 and CDR2: SGHNT and YYREEE (reference sequence). The CDR3 loop is CASSLKAGAVTDTQYF. The DNA of the CDR3 is TGTGCCAGCAGCCTCAAGGCGGGAGCAGTCACAGATACGCAGTATTTT.

V gene TRBV5-4 combines with J gene TRBJ1-2; D ambiguous. The V end was cut by 1 base, the J end by 5 bases, with 12 bases between. CDR1 and CDR2 from the germline V gene are SGHNT and YYREEE (reference sequence). The CDR3 is 14 amino acids. The CDR3 region is CASSLLSTAYGYTF. The CDR3 DNA is TGTGCCAGCAGCTTGTTGTCGACTGCATATGGCTACACCTTC.